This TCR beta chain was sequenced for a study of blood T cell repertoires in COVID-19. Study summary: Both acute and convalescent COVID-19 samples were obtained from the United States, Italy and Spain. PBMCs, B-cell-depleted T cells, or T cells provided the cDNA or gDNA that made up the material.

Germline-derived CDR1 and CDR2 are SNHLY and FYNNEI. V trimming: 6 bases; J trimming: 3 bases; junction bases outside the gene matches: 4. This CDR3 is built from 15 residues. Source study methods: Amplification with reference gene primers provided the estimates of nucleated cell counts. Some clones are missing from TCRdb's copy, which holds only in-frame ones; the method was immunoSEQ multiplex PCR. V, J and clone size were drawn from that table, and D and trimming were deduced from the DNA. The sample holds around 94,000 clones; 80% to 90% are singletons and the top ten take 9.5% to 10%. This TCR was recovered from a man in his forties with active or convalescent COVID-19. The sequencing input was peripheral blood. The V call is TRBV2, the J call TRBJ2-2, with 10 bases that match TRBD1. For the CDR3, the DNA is TGTGCCAGCAGGGACGGGACAGGGGACACCGGGGAGCTGTTTTTT. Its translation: CASRDGTGDTGELFF.